The rows below give T cell receptor beta chains drawn from one sample of a study of OX40 agonist ivuxolimab in advanced cancers. Only in-frame clones appear in the TCRdb table, and some are missing; sequencing was by immunoSEQ multiplex PCR. Of around 70,000 clones in the sample, about 79% were seen once. Sequenced material: CD4+ or CD8+ T cells sorted from blood, taken in a trial of the OX40 agonist ivuxolimab. These receptor sequences come from an adult with an advanced solid tumor such as melanoma, head and neck, liver or kidney cancer. The conserved cysteine and the conserved F or W are not part of the CDR3 here. The order of the fields is J gene, D gene, V gene, CDR3 protein. D genes are given only for firm matches.

>TRBJ1-3|NA|TRBV6-5
ASRDDGGSGNTIY
>TRBJ2-2|TRBD1|TRBV29-1
SVAPDRKNTGELF
>TRBJ1-4|TRBD1|TRBV19
ASSIRARGDLNEKLF
>TRBJ2-5|TRBD2|TRBV5-6
ASSLAGGAPETQY
>TRBJ2-3|NA|TRBV6-5
ASSYRGGTDTQY
>TRBJ1-6|NA|TRBV19
ASASGRGMGANSPLH
>TRBJ1-6|TRBD1|TRBV6-5
ASSPGTGSPSPLH
>TRBJ1-2|NA|TRBV5-1
ASSLVPLANYGYT
>TRBJ1-2|NA|TRBV6-5
ASSGVLYGYT
>TRBJ1-5|NA|TRBV7-2
ASSFGRSPQH
>TRBJ1-6|TRBD1|TRBV18
ASSPQQGQDSPLH
>TRBJ2-1|TRBD2|TRBV2
ASSARTSGGGNEQF
>TRBJ1-1|NA|TRBV11-2
ASSNAGVGTEAF
>TRBJ1-1|NA|TRBV20-1
SAPTALQAF
>TRBJ1-2|TRBD1|TRBV7-2
ASSSTTGGYGYT
>TRBJ1-5|NA|TRBV28
ASSPYRETWGNQPQH
>TRBJ2-3|TRBD1|TRBV4-3
ASSQFANRGPDTQY
>TRBJ1-1|NA|TRBV7-2
ASKNSATEAF
>TRBJ2-3|TRBD2|TRBV11-2
ASSLGLAGIGAQY
>TRBJ2-1|NA|TRBV7-2
ASSLMAGSSYNEQF
>TRBJ1-2|NA|TRBV6-5
ASSYVDSIGDYGYT
>TRBJ2-2|NA|TRBV5-1
ASSLGPTGLLAGELF
>TRBJ1-3|NA|TRBV7-2
ASSFHTGNTIY
>TRBJ2-5|NA|TRBV7-7
ASSLGLARGETQY
>TRBJ2-2|TRBD2|TRBV6-4
ASRGGTGVNTGELF
>TRBJ2-7|NA|TRBV7-9
ASSLGALYEQY
>TRBJ1-4|NA|TRBV7-8
ASSLANLGEKLF
>TRBJ2-5|TRBD2|TRBV7-2
ASSVAGGGRETQY
>TRBJ2-3|NA|TRBV5-1
ASSLEGRGGRTDTQY
>TRBJ1-2|NA|TRBV19
ASSIDQNSVYGYT
>TRBJ1-2|NA|TRBV11-2
ASSPWEAAGGYT
>TRBJ2-7|NA|TRBV11-3
ASSLAREWNEQY
>TRBJ2-7|NA|TRBV12-5
ASGPLYEQY
>TRBJ2-7|TRBD2|TRBV5-1
ASSTGVRGAWGHSYEQY
>TRBJ2-7|NA|TRBV7-9
ASSPGSYEQY
>TRBJ1-5|NA|TRBV2
ASSDKYRNQPQH
>TRBJ2-1|TRBD2|TRBV11-3
ASSLGGRGREQF
>TRBJ1-5|TRBD1|TRBV10-2
ASSERTGVDQPQH
>TRBJ2-3|NA|TRBV5-8
ASSGSGDTQY
>TRBJ2-2|TRBD1|TRBV18
ASSPLRGNNRDRRTNTGELF
>TRBJ2-7|TRBD1|TRBV7-3
ASSLATGGAGYEQY
>TRBJ1-1|TRBD1|TRBV5-4
ASSSRQGGTEAF
>TRBJ1-1|NA|TRBV19
ATRQWATEAF
>TRBJ1-2|TRBD1|TRBV6-5
ASSPPDRGHGYT
>TRBJ1-2|NA|TRBV5-1
ASSLGTGRDYGYT
>TRBJ2-7|TRBD1|TRBV18
ASSPGQGSYEQY
>TRBJ2-3|TRBD2|TRBV5-1
ASSLEPRGGRTDTQY
>TRBJ1-4|NA|TRBV7-9
ASRGLVQGESFNEKLF
>TRBJ1-1|NA|TRBV19
ASSTQGWQGNTEAF
>TRBJ2-7|NA|TRBV11-2
ASSVSGTYEQY
>TRBJ2-3|TRBD2|TRBV6-5
ASSYGTSGTDTQY
>TRBJ1-6|NA|TRBV6-6
ASSYHGGDSPLH
>TRBJ1-2|NA|TRBV2
ASKTDSNYGYT
>TRBJ1-1|NA|TRBV4-1
ASSQADRPSTEAF
>TRBJ2-7|TRBD1|TRBV7-2
ASSSTGGAYEQY
>TRBJ2-2|TRBD2|TRBV10-2
ASNPRTSGGPKLNTGELF
>TRBJ2-3|NA|TRBV5-1
ASSFDPEGTQY
>TRBJ1-2|TRBD1|TRBV19
ANSIGGQNFYGYT
>TRBJ2-2|TRBD1|TRBV2
ASRGDRGRTGELF
>TRBJ2-5|TRBD1|TRBV27
APGHRGQETQY